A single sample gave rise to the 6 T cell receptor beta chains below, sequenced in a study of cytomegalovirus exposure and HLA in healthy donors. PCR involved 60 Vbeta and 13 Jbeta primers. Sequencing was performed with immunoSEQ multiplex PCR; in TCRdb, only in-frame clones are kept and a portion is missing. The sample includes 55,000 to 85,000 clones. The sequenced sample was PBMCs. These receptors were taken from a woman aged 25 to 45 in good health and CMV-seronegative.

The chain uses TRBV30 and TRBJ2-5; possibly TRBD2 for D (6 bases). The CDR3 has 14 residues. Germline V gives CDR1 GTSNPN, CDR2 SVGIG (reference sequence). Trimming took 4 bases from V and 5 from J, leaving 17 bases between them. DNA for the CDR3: TGTGCCTGGAATCCACGAGGACTACGGGAGACCCAGTACTTC. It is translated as CAWNPRGLRETQYF.

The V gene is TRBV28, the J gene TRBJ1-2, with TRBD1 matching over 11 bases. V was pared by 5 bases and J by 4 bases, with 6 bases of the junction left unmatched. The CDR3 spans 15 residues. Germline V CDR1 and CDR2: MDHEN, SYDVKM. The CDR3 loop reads CASSPEDRGPYGYTF. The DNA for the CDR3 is TGTGCCAGCAGTCCGGAGGACAGGGGGCCCTATGGCTACACCTTC.

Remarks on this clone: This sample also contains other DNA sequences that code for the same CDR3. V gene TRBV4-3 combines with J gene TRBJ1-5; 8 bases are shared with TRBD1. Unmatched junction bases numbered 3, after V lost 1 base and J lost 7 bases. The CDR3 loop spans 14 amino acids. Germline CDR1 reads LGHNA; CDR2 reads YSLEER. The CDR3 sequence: CASSQGQGRQPQHF. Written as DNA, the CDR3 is TGCGCCAGCAGCCAAGGACAGGGGAGACAGCCCCAGCATTTT.

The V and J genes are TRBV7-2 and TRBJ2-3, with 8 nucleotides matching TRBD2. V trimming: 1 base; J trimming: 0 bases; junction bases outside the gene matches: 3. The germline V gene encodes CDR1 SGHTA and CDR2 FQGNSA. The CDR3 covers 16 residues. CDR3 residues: CASSLVRGVSTDTQYF. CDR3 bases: TGTGCCAGCAGCTTAGTGCGGGGGGTGAGCACAGATACGCAGTATTTT. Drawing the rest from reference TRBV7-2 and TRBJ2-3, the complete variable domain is GAGVSQSPSNKVTEKGKDVELRCDPISGHTALYWYRQSLGQGLEFLIYFQGNSAPDKSGLPSDRFSAERTGGSVSTLTIQRTQQEDSAVYLCASSLVRGVSTDTQYFGPGTRLTVL.

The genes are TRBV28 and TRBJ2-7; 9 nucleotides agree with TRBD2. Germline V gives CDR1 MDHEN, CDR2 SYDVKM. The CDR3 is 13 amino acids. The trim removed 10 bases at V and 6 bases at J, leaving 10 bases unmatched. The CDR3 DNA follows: TGTGCCACACTAGCGGGCGGGAGGGTCGAGCAGTACTTC. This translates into CATLAGGRVEQYF. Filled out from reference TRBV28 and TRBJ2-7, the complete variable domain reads DVKVTQSSRYLVKRTGEKVFLECVQDMDHENMFWYRQDPGLGLRLIYFSYDVKMKEKGDIPEGYSVSREKKERFSLILESASTNQTSMYLCATLAGGRVEQYFGPGTRLTVT.

The CDR3 reads CASSYQVKLFF. CDR3 bases: TGTGCCAGCAGTTACCAGGTGAAACTGTTTTTT. The chain has TRBV28 and TRBJ1-4, with unresolved D. Trimming took 4 bases from V and 11 from J, leaving 8 bases between them. This CDR3 is 11 amino acids long. Looked up from germline, CDR1 is MDHEN and CDR2 is SYDVKM.